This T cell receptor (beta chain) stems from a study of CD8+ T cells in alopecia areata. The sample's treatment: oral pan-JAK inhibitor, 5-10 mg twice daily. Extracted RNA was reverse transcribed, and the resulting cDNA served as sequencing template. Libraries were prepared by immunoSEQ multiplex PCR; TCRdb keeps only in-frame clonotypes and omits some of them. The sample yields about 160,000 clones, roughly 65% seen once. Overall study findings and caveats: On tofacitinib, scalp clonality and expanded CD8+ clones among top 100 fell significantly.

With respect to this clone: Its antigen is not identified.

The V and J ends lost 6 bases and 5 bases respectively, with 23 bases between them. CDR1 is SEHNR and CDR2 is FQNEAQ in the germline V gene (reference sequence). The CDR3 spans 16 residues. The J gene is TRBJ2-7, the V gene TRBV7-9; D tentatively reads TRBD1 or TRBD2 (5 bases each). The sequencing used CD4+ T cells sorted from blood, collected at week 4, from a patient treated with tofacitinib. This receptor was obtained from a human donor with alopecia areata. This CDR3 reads CASSGQGGSDYDEQYF. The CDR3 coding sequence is TGTGCCAGCAGTGGGCAGGGCGGTTCAGACTACGACGAGCAGTACTTC.